This T cell receptor beta chain originates from a study of T-cell reconstitution after alpha-beta-depleted transplantation in children. Study-level results: Recipient T cells and thymic progenitors that survived gave rise to the high TCRbeta diversity observed at day 60 in some patients. Reported findings indicate that, about two months after transplant, alpha-beta T cells came from several hundred expanded clones, which were derived from non-depleted graft cells. Hyperexpanded clones declined; after one year, newly produced T cells mostly supplied diversity.

Germline V CDR1 and CDR2: SGHTS, YDEGEE. The CDR3 is 17 amino acids. V shed 4 bases and J 0 bases; nucleotides not matched to a gene: 5. This clonotype is deemed medium-sized (0.01 to 0.1%). Its antigen is not identified. The library targeted TCRbeta and was prepared with unique molecular identifiers. TCRdb redid the calling of the PCR reads with MiXCR, one entry per CDR3 protein. Among some 4,500 distinct CDR3 sequences, approximately 25% were seen once, and the ten largest hold around 30%. This TCR was sampled from a boy under two years old who had a stem cell transplant for SCID, so the T cells may come from the graft donor. V gene TRBV5-8 combines with J gene TRBJ2-6; 9 bases match TRBD1. Sequences were derived from PBMCs, mostly from graft donor cells, sampled 60 days after TCRalphabeta/CD19-depleted stem cell transplant. CDR3 amino acids: CASSPGTGRSGANVLTF. CDR3 coding DNA: TGTGCCAGCAGCCCGGGGACAGGGCGCTCTGGGGCCAACGTCCTGACTTTC.